This TCR beta chain appears in the sequencing data of a study of identical twins. Note on this clonotype: Mismatch with germline at one junction end may stem from a read error.

Template switching added a universal primer binding site, and final cDNA carried unique molecular identifiers. TCRdb re-called the 5' RACE reads with MiXCR, one entry per CDR3 protein. The sample holds about 1.7 million distinct CDR3 sequences, less than 40% seen once. Germline-derived CDR1 and CDR2 are DFQATT and SNEGSKA (reference sequence). The CDR3 runs to 16 residues. The chain combines TRBV20-1 with TRBJ1-5, with 8 bases lining up with TRBD1. The receptor was isolated from a newborn girl in good health. What was sequenced was cord blood. The CDR3 bases are TGCAGTGCTAGGCGGCTCGGACAGGGCGTCAATCGGCCCCAGCATTTT. The encoded protein is CSARRLGQGVNRPQHF.